The clone carrying this T cell receptor beta chain has a single count. Germline V CDR1 and CDR2: MNHEY, SMNVEV (reference sequence). J gave up 7 bases and V 3 bases, and 13 bases lay outside the gene matches. The CDR3 is 16 amino acids. These data come from a study of blood T cell repertoires in COVID-19. This table comes from immunoSEQ multiplex PCR, and its TCRdb copy is limited to in-frame clones, with some not included. The data contain some 200,000 clones, about 86% of them singletons. Input material: PBMCs or T cells enriched from blood (not recorded which). This clonotype was sampled from a man aged 35 to 55 who had recovered from COVID-19. The chain carries TRBV27 and TRBJ2-5; 8 bases are a match to TRBD2. The CDR3 region is CASSLSAGLAGRTQYF. Written as DNA, the CDR3 is TGTGCCAGCAGTTTGTCCGCGGGGCTAGCGGGTAGGACCCAGTACTTC.